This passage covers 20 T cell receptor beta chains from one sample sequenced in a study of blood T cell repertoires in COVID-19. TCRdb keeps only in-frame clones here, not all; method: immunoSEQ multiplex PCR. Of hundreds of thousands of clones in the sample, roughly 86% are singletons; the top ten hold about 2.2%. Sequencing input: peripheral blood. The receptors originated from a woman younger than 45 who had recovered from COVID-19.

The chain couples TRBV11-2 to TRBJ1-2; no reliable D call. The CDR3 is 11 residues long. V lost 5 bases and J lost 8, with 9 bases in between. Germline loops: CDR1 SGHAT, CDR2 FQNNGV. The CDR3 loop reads CASSPGLGYTF. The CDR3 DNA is TGTGCCAGCAGCCCTGGACTGGGCTACACCTTC.

The chain's CDR3 is CACTGEDYGYTF. DNA for the CDR3: TGTGCCTGTACAGGAGAAGACTATGGCTACACCTTC. The chain employs TRBV30 and TRBJ1-2; the D gene is possibly TRBD1 (5 bases). V lost 6 bases to trimming and J lost 3 bases, with 11 bases between them. The CDR3 sequence is 12 residues long. In germline, CDR1 is GTSNPN, CDR2 SVGIG (reference sequence).

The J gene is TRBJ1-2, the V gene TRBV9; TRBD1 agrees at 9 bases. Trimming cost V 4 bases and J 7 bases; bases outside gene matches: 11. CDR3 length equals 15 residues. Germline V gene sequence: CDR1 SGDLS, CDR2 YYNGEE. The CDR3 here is CASSSHIQGAGGYTF. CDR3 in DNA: TGTGCCAGCAGCTCCCACATACAGGGGGCTGGTGGCTACACCTTC.

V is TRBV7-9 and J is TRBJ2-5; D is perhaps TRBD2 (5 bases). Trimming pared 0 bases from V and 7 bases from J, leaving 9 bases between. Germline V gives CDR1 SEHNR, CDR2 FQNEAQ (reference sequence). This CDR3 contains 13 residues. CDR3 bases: TGTGCCAGCAGCTTAGCCGAGGGTCCGACCCAGTACTTC. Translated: CASSLAEGPTQYF. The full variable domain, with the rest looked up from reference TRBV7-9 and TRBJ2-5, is DTGVSQNPRHKITKRGQNVTFRCDPISEHNRLYWYRQTLGQGPEFLTYFQNEAQLEKSRLLSDRFSAERPKGSFSTLEIQRTEQGDSAMYLCASSLAEGPTQYFGPGTRLLVL.

The CDR3 coding sequence is TGTGCCAGCAGCCCCCCAGCGACAGCCACCGGGGAGCTGTTTTTT. Protein product: CASSPPATATGELFF. This chain uses TRBV7-2 with TRBJ2-2; D possibly corresponds to TRBD1 (5 bases). Trimming stripped 5 bases from V and 4 bases from J, with 14 bases between. The CDR3 spans 15 residues. Germline V gene lookup returns CDR1 SGHTA and CDR2 FQGNSA.

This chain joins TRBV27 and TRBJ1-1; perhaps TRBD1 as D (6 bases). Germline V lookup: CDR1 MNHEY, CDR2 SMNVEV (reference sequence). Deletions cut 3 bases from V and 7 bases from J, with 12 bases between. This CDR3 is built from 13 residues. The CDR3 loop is CASSFRGADEAFF. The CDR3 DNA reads TGTGCCAGCAGTTTTCGGGGGGCAGATGAAGCTTTCTTT.

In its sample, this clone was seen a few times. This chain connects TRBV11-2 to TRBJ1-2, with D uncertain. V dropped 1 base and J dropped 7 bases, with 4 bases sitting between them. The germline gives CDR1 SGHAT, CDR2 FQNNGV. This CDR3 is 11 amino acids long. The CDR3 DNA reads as TGTGCCAGCAGCTTAGTCGTTGGCTACACCTTC. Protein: CASSLVVGYTF.

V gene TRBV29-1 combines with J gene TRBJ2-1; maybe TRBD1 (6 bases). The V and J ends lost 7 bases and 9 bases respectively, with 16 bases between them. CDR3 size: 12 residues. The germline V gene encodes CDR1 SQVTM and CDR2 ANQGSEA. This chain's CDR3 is CSGEYTGSEQFF. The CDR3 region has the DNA TGCAGCGGGGAATATACAGGGTCTGAGCAGTTCTTC.

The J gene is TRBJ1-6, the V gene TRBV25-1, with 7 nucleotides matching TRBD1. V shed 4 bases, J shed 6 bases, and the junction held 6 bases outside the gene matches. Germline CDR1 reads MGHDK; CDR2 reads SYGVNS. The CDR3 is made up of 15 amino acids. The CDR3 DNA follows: TGTGCCAGCAGTGGTCGACAGGGTTTTAATTCACCCCTCCACTTT. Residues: CASSGRQGFNSPLHF.

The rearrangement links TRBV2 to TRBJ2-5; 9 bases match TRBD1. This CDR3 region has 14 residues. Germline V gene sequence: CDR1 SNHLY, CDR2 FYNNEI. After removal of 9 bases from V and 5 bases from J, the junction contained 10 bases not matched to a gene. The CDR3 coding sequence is TGTGCCAGTCTAGGACAGGGGATCCGGGAGACCCAGTACTTC. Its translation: CASLGQGIRETQYF.

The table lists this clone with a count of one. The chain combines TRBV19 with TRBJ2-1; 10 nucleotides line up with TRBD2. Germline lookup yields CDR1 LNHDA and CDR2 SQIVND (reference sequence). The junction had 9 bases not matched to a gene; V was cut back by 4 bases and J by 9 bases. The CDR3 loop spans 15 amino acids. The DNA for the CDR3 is TGTGCCAGTAGTACATTTCTAGCGGGAGTGTCTGAGCAGTTCTTC. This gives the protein CASSTFLAGVSEQFF. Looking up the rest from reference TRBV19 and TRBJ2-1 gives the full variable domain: DGGITQSPKYLFRKEGQNVTLSCEQNLNHDAMYWYRQDPGQGLRLIYYSQIVNDFQKGDIAEGYSVSREKKESFPLTVTSAQKNPTAFYLCASSTFLAGVSEQFFGPGTRLTVL.

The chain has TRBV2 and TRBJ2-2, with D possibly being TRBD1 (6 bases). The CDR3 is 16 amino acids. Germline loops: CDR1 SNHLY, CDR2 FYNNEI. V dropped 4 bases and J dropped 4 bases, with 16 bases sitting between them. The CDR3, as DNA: TGTGCCAGCAGTGTGGATGCAGGGGCGGGCACCGGGGAGCTGTTTTTT. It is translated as CASSVDAGAGTGELFF.

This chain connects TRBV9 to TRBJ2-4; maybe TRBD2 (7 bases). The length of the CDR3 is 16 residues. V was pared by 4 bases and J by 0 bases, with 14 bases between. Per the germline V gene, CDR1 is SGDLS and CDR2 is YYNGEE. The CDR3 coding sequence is TGTGCCAGCAGCAGGGGGGGAACACTAGCCAAAAACATTCAGTACTTC. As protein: CASSRGGTLAKNIQYF.

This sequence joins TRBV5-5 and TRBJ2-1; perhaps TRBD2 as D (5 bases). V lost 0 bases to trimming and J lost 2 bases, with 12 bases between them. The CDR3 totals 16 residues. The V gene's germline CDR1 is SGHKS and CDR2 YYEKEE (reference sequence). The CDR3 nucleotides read TGTGCCAGCAGCTTGGGGGAGCGGATGCCCTACAATGAGCAGTTCTTC. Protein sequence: CASSLGERMPYNEQFF.

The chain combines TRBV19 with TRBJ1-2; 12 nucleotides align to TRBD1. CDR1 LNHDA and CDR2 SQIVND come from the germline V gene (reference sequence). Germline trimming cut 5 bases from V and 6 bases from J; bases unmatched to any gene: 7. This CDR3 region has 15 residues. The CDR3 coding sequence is TGTGCCAGTAGTCCCTGGGACAGGGGGCTGGATGGCTACACCTTC. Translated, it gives CASSPWDRGLDGYTF.

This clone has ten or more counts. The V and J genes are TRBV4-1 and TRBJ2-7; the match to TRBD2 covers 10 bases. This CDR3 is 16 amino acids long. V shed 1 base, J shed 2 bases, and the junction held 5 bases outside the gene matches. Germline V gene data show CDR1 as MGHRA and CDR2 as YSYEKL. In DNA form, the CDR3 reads TGCGCCAGCAGCCAAGTGGCCAGCGGGGGGGCCTACGAGCAGTACTTC. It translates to CASSQVASGGAYEQYF.

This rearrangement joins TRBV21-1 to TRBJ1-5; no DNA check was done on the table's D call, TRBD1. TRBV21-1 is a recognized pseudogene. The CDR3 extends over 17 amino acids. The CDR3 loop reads CASSGLTGGAGNQPQHF. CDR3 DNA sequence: TGTGCCAGCAGCGGCCTGACAGGGGGCGCGGGCAATCAGCCCCAGCATTTT.

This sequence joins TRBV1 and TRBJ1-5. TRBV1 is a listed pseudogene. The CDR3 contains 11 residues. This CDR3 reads CTSLSNQPQHF. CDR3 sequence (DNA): TGCACCAGCCTCAGCAATCAGCCCCAGCATTTT.

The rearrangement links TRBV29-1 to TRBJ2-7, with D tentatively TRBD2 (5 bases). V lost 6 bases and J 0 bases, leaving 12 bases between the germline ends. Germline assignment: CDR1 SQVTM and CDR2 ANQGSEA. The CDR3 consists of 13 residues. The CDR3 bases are TGCAGCGTCCGACGGGGAAACTCCTACGAGCAGTACTTC. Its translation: CSVRRGNSYEQYF.

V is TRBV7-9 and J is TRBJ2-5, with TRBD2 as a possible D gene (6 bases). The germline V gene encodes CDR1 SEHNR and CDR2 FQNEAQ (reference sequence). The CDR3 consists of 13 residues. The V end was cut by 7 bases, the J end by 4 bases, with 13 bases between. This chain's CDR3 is CASIPGSVETQYF. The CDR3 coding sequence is TGTGCCAGCATACCCGGGAGCGTAGAGACCCAGTACTTC.